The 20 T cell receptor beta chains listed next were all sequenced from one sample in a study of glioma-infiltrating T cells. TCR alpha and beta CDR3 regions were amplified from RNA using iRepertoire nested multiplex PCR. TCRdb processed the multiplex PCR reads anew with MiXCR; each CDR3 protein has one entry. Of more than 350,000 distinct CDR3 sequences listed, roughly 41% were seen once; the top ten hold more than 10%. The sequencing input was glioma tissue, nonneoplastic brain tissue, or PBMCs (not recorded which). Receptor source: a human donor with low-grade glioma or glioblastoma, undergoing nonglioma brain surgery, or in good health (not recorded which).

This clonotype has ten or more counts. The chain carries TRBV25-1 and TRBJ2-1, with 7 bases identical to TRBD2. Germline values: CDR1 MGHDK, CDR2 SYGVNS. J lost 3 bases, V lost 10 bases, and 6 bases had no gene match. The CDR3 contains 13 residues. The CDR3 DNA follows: TGTGCCACAGAGGCGGGAGTCTACAATGAGCAGTTCTTC. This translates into CATEAGVYNEQFF.

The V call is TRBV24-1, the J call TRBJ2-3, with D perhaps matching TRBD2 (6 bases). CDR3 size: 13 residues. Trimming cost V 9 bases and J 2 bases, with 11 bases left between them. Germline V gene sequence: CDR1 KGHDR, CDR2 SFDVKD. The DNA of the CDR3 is TGTGCCACCGTAGCGGTCCACACAGATACGCAGTATTTT. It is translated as CATVAVHTDTQYF.

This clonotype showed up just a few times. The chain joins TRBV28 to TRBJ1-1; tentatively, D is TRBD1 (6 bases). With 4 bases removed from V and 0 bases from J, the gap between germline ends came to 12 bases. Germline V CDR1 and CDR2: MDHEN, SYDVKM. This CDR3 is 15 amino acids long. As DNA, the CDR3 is TGTGCCAGCAGTTCCCCGGCAGGGGTGAACACTGAAGCTTTCTTT. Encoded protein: CASSSPAGVNTEAFF.

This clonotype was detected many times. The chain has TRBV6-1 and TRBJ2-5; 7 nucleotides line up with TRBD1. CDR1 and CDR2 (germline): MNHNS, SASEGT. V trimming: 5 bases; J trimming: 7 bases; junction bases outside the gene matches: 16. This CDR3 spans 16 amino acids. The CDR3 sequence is CASSPPGQATGVTQYF. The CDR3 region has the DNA TGTGCCAGCAGTCCTCCCGGACAGGCCACGGGCGTGACCCAGTACTTC.

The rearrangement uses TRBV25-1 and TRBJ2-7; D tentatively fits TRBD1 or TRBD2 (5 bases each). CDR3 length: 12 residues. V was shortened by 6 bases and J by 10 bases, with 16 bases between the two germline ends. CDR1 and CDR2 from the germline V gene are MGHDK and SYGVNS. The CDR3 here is CASSIPGPTQYF. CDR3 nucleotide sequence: TGTGCCAGCAGCATCCCGGGACCGACACAGTACTTC.

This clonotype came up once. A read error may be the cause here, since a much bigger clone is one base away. CDR3 in DNA: TGTGCCACCAGCAGAGGTAGAGGGAGGGCCTTAGAGACCCAGTACTTC. This codes for CATSRGRGRALETQYF. The V and J genes are TRBV15 and TRBJ2-5, with TRBD2 matching 7 bases. This CDR3 spans 16 amino acids. Looked up from germline, CDR1 is LNHNV and CDR2 is YYDKDF (reference sequence). Unmatched junction bases numbered 9, after V lost 1 base and J lost 4 bases.

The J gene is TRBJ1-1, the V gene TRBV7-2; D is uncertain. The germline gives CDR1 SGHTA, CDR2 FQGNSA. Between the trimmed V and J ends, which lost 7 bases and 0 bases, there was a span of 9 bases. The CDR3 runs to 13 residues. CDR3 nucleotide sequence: TGTGCCAGCACCAAGACGTTGAACACTGAAGCTTTCTTT. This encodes CASTKTLNTEAFF.

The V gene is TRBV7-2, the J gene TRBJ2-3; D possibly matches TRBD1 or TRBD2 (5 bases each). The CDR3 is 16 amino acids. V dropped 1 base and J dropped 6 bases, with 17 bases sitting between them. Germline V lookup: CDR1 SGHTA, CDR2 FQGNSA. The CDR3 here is CASSLGPGRNGDTQYF. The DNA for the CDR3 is TGTGCCAGCAGCTTAGGCCCGGGACGAAACGGGGATACGCAGTATTTT. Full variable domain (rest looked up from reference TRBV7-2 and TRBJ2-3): GAGVSQSPSNKVTEKGKDVELRCDPISGHTALYWYRQSLGQGLEFLIYFQGNSAPDKSGLPSDRFSAERTGGSVSTLTIQRTQQEDSAVYLCASSLGPGRNGDTQYFGPGTRLTVL.

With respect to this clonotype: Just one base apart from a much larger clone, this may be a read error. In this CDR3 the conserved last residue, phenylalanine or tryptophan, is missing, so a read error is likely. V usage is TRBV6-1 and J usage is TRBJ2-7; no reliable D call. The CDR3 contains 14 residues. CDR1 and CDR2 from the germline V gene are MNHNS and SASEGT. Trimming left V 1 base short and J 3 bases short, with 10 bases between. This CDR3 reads CASSEDPLNYEQYS. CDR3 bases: TGTGCCAGCAGTGAAGACCCGCTTAACTACGAGCAGTACTCC.

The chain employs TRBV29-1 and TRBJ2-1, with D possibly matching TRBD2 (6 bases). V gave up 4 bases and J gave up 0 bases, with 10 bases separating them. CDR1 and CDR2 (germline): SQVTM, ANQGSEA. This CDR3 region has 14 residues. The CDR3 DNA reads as TGCAGCGTTGGACGCGGGATCTCCTACAATGAGCAGTTCTTC. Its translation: CSVGRGISYNEQFF.

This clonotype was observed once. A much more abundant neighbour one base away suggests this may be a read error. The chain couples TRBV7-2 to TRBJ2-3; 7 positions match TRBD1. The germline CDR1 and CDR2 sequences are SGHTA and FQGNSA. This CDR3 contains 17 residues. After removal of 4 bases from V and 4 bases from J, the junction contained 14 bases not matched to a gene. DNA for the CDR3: TGTGCCAGCAGCTCTCGTTCAGGCAGGGGGTACTCAGATACGCAGTATTTT. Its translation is CASSSRSGRGYSDTQYF.

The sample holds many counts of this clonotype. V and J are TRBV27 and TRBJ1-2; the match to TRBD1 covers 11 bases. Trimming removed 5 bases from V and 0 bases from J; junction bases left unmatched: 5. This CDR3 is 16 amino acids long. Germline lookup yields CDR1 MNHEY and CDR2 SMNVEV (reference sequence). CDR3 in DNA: TGTGCCAGCAGTACCGGGACAGGGGGGGCTAACTATGGCTACACCTTC. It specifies CASSTGTGGANYGYTF.

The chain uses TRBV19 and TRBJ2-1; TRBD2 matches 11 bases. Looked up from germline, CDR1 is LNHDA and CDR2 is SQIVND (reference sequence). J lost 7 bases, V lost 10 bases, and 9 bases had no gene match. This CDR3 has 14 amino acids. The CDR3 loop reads CATTQLAGANEQFF. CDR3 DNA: TGTGCCACCACGCAACTAGCGGGAGCTAATGAGCAGTTCTTC.

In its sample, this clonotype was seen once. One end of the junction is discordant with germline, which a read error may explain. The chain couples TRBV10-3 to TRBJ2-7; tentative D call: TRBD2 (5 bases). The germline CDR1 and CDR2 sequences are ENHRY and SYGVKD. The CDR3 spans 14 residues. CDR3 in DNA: TGTGCCATCAGTTTAAGAGGGAGCTCCTACGGGCAGTACTTC. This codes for CAISLRGSSYGQYF.

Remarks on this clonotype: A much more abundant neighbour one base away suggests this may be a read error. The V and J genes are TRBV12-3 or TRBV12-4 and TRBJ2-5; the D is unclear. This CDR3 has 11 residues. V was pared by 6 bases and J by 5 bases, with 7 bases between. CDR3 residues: CASSRSETQYF. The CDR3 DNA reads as TGTGCCAGCAGCCGTTCTGAGACCCAGTACTTC.

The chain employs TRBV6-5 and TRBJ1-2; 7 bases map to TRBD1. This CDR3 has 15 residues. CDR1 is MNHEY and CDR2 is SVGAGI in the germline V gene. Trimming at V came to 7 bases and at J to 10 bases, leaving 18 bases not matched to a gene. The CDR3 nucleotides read TGTGCCAGCAATACTCGAGTCGGGACAGATCTCCTCTACACCTTC. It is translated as CASNTRVGTDLLYTF.

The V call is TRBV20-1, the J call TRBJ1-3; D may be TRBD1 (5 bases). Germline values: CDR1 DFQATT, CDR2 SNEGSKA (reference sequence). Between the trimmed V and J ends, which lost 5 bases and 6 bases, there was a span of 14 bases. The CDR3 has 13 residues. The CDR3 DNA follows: TGCAGTGCTGAGGCAGGGCCCGTAAACACCATATATTTT. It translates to CSAEAGPVNTIYF.

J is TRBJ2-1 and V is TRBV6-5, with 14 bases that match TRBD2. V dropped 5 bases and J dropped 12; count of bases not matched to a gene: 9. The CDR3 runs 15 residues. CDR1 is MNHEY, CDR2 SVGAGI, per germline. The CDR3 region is CASSMGLAGVIGQFF. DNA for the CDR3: TGTGCCAGCAGTATGGGACTAGCGGGAGTAATCGGGCAGTTCTTC.

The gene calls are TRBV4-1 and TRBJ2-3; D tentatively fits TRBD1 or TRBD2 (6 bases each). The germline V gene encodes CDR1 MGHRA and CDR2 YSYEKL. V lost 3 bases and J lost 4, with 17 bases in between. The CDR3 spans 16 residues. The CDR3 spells CASSHLKGGFADTQYF. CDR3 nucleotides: TGCGCCAGCAGCCATTTGAAGGGGGGCTTCGCAGATACGCAGTATTTT.

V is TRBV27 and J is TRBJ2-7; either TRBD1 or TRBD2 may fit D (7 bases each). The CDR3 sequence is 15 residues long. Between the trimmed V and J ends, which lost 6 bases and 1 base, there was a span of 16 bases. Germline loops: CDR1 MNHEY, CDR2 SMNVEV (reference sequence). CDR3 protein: CASSPPGGGSYEQYF. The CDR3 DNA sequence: TGTGCCAGCAGCCCTCCAGGGGGGGGATCCTACGAGCAGTACTTC.